This record concerns one TCR beta chain sequence. Its target is not known. This sample is part of a study of cytomegalovirus exposure and HLA in healthy donors. Broader study findings: The authors later found TCR association rates varying by HLA locus, with DRB1 most and HLA-C fewest.

In the PCR, 60 Vbeta and 13 Jbeta primers were used. Assay: immunoSEQ multiplex PCR; the TCRdb copy retains only in-frame clones and omits some. The table lists 190,000 or so clones. The specimen was PBMCs. The TCR originated in a boy aged 5 to 17 in good health and CMV-seronegative.

The CDR3 DNA is TGTGCCAGCTCACCAGAGGCGGGGGTAGGTGAGCAGTTCTTC. Translating gives CASSPEAGVGEQFF. This chain uses TRBV18 with TRBJ2-1, with 7 bases that match TRBD2. V trimming: 2 bases; J trimming: 9 bases; junction bases outside the gene matches: 7. Germline V gene data show CDR1 as KGHSH and CDR2 as LQKENI. This CDR3 region has 14 residues. Variable domain in full (rest from reference TRBV18 and TRBJ2-1): NAGVMQNPRHLVRRRGQEARLRCSPMKGHSHVYWYRQLPEEGLKFMVYLQKENIIDESGMPKERFSAEFPKEGPSILRIQQVVRGDSAAYFCASSPEAGVGEQFFGPGTRLTVL.